This entry lists 18 T cell receptor beta chains sequenced from one sample in a study of T cell changes during pregnancy in multiple sclerosis (dated by TCRdb to about 2019). Library generation was performed with the immunoSEQ multiplex PCR assay. The table was pulled from immuneACCESS by TCRdb, which kept in-frame rearrangements only. Such tables lose some clones; where checked, under half of the loss comes from unresolved V genes, and the rest has no known cause. The sample table records about 89,000 clones; 90% to 95% of these occur just once. About 1.7% of the sample comes from the top ten. This specimen consisted of peripheral blood, obtained after pregnancy. These TCRs come from a female donor in good health, enrolled as a control in a pregnancy study.

This rearrangement joins TRBV2 to TRBJ2-7; weak D call: TRBD1 (6 bases). V dropped 9 bases and J dropped 7 bases, with 19 bases sitting between them. CDR1 is SNHLY and CDR2 is FYNNEI in the germline V gene. The CDR3 is made up of 13 amino acids. The CDR3 coding sequence is TGTGCCAGAAGGACAGCTGGGGGTAAGGAGCAGTACTTC. It encodes CARRTAGGKEQYF.

The CDR3 region has the DNA TGTGCCAGCAGCACCCCTAGCGGAGCGAACACCGGGGAGCTGTTTTTT. The encoded protein is CASSTPSGANTGELFF. This chain joins TRBV7-9 and TRBJ2-2, with 7 bases aligning to TRBD2. Germline values: CDR1 SEHNR, CDR2 FQNEAQ (reference sequence). The CDR3 loop spans 16 amino acids. The ends lost 5 bases at V and 0 bases at J; junction bases unmatched: 6.

The chain employs TRBV5-4 and TRBJ1-2; D may be TRBD1 (6 bases). Germline CDR1 reads SGHNT; CDR2 reads YYREEE (reference sequence). V lost 5 bases, J lost 7 bases, and 15 bases lay in between. The CDR3 spans 13 residues. CDR3 DNA: TGTGCCAGCAGGGATGAACAGGGAGTTGGCTACACCTTC. Translation gives CASRDEQGVGYTF.

The CDR3 nucleotides read TGTGCCAGCAGTTTAACCCTCCCTGACAGGGTTGGGCGTAATGAGCAGTTCTTC. Its protein is CASSLTLPDRVGRNEQFF. V is TRBV2 and J is TRBJ2-1; TRBD1 matches 7 bases. Per germline, CDR1 SNHLY and CDR2 FYNNEI. This CDR3 contains 18 residues. V was clipped by 5 bases and J by 7 bases; unmatched bases: 20.

V and J are TRBV9 and TRBJ2-2, with a possible D match to TRBD2 (6 bases). The CDR3 covers 15 residues. Germline V lookup: CDR1 SGDLS, CDR2 YYNGEE. Trimming left V 3 bases short and J 6 bases short, with 15 bases between. CDR3: CASSAGGRFAGELFF. CDR3 DNA sequence: TGTGCCAGCAGCGCAGGAGGGAGGTTCGCCGGGGAGCTGTTTTTT.

The chain links TRBV30 to TRBJ1-6; D not resolved. The CDR3 consists of 15 residues. The germline V gene encodes CDR1 GTSNPN and CDR2 SVGIG (reference sequence). The ends were cut back, 0 bases at V and 0 bases at J, with 6 bases in the middle. As DNA, the CDR3 is TGTGCCTGGAGTGTTGGGAGCTCCTATAATTCACCCCTCCACTTT. Its translation is CAWSVGSSYNSPLHF. Combining the CDR3 with reference TRBV30 and TRBJ1-6 gives the whole variable domain SQTIHQWPATLVQPVGSPLSLECTVEGTSNPNLYWYRQAAGRGLQLLFYSVGIGQISSEVPQNLSASRPQDRQFILSSKKLLLSDSGFYLCAWSVGSSYNSPLHFGNGTRLTVT.

V is TRBV25-1 and J is TRBJ1-2; 12 nucleotides align to TRBD1. Germline V gene sequence: CDR1 MGHDK, CDR2 SYGVNS. V lost 6 bases, J lost 6 bases, and 8 bases stayed unmatched. This CDR3 contains 15 residues. The CDR3: CASSKPGQGAHGYTF. CDR3 DNA: TGTGCCAGCAGCAAGCCGGGACAGGGGGCCCATGGCTACACCTTC.

Remarks on this clone: The DNA is left out, because the CDR3 cannot be placed on it with certainty; the CDR3 is given as TCRdb lists it. The chain has TRBV21-1 and TRBJ2-2; TRBD1 is the table's D call and was not checked against the DNA. TRBV21-1 is recorded as a pseudogene. The CDR3 comprises 16 residues, both ends counted. CDR3 residues: CASPLGVPYFCGELFF.

This clone has a single count. The CDR3 region has the DNA TGTGCCAGCAGCTTTGTCTACAACCTACAGGGATCTGGAAACACCATATATTTT. Translated: CASSFVYNLQGSGNTIYF. This sequence joins TRBV5-6 and TRBJ1-3, with D possibly TRBD1 on 6 matching bases. Trimming stripped 2 bases from V and 1 base from J, with 19 bases between. From germline, CDR1 is SGHDT and CDR2 YYEEEE. The CDR3 loop spans 18 amino acids.

This chain links TRBV9 with TRBJ2-7; weak D call: TRBD2 (6 bases). Deletions cut 0 bases from V and 0 bases from J, with 10 bases between. Germline CDR1 reads SGDLS; CDR2 reads YYNGEE. The CDR3 covers 15 residues. The CDR3 spells CASSVGDSGSYEQYF. For the CDR3, the DNA is TGTGCCAGCAGCGTAGGGGACTCCGGCTCCTACGAGCAGTACTTC.

The CDR3 DNA reads as TGTGCCAGCAGCTTCGCGGAAAACACCGGGGAGCTGTTTTTT. It yields the protein CASSFAENTGELFF. The chain links TRBV7-9 to TRBJ2-2; D is unclear. V lost 3 bases, J lost 2 bases, and 7 bases lay in between. The germline gives CDR1 SEHNR, CDR2 FQNEAQ (reference sequence). This CDR3 contains 14 residues. Drawing the rest from reference TRBV7-9 and TRBJ2-2, the complete variable domain is DTGVSQNPRHKITKRGQNVTFRCDPISEHNRLYWYRQTLGQGPEFLTYFQNEAQLEKSRLLSDRFSAERPKGSFSTLEIQRTEQGDSAMYLCASSFAENTGELFFGEGSRLTVL.

This clone was seen just once. This rearrangement joins TRBV5-1 to TRBJ2-5; D might be TRBD1 (5 bases). CDR1 and CDR2 from the germline V gene are SGHRS and YFSETQ. This CDR3 contains 13 residues. Trimming left V 3 bases short and J 2 bases short, with 8 bases between. The chain's CDR3 is CASSYDSQETQYF. CDR3 in DNA: TGCGCCAGCAGCTATGACAGTCAAGAGACCCAGTACTTC.

The V and J genes are TRBV27 and TRBJ2-7; 8 bases agree with TRBD1. The germline gives CDR1 MNHEY, CDR2 SMNVEV (reference sequence). This CDR3 has 13 residues. V shed 8 bases, J shed 1 base, and the junction held 4 bases outside the gene matches. CDR3 nucleotide sequence: TGTGCCAGCCGACGGACAGGGTCCTACGAGCAGTACTTC. This codes for CASRRTGSYEQYF.

This clone is a singleton in its sample. This sequence joins TRBV5-4 and TRBJ2-5; D is possibly TRBD1 (5 bases). This CDR3 has 15 residues. The V and J ends lost 2 bases and 1 base respectively, with 12 bases between them. Germline loops: CDR1 SGHNT, CDR2 YYREEE (reference sequence). The CDR3: CASSFLGQGQETQYF. For the CDR3, the DNA is TGTGCCAGCAGCTTTTTAGGGCAGGGCCAAGAGACCCAGTACTTC.

This sequence joins TRBV28 and TRBJ2-7; 10 nucleotides match TRBD2. CDR1 is MDHEN and CDR2 is SYDVKM in the germline V gene. The CDR3 totals 16 residues. V shed 8 bases, J shed 6 bases, and the junction held 16 bases outside the gene matches. CDR3 bases: TGTGCCAGCGGACGGACGCCTTCTAGCGGGAGCCCCGAGCAGTACTTC. Protein sequence: CASGRTPSSGSPEQYF. Complete variable domain (other parts from reference TRBV28 and TRBJ2-7): DVKVTQSSRYLVKRTGEKVFLECVQDMDHENMFWYRQDPGLGLRLIYFSYDVKMKEKGDIPEGYSVSREKKERFSLILESASTNQTSMYLCASGRTPSSGSPEQYFGPGTRLTVT.

The chain is built from TRBV7-2 and TRBJ2-5; possibly TRBD1 for D (5 bases). Germline CDR1 and CDR2: SGHTA and FQGNSA. The length of the CDR3 is 12 residues. Deletions cut 11 bases from V and 1 base from J, with 11 bases between. The CDR3 spells CALGAPQETQYF. The CDR3 region has the DNA TGTGCCCTAGGGGCCCCCCAAGAGACCCAGTACTTC. Full variable domain (remainder filled in from reference TRBV7-2 and TRBJ2-5): GAGVSQSPSNKVTEKGKDVELRCDPISGHTALYWYRQSLGQGLEFLIYFQGNSAPDKSGLPSDRFSAERTGGSVSTLTIQRTQQEDSAVYLCALGAPQETQYFGPGTRLLVL.

This clone was seen only once. The chain has TRBV18 and TRBJ1-1; 9 nucleotides line up with TRBD1. Trimming took 5 bases from V and 3 from J; bases not matched to a gene: 7. The CDR3 extends over 15 amino acids. Germline V gives CDR1 KGHSH, CDR2 LQKENI. CDR3 amino acids: CASSITDRGDTEAFF. The CDR3 DNA reads TGTGCCAGCTCAATTACGGACAGGGGAGACACTGAAGCTTTCTTT.

The V gene is TRBV29-1, the J gene TRBJ1-2; TRBD1 might be the D (5 bases). Germline V gene lookup returns CDR1 SQVTM and CDR2 ANQGSEA. Trimming took 6 bases from V and 0 from J, leaving 23 bases between them. The CDR3 contains 17 residues. The chain's CDR3 is CSVGGLGSSPSNYGYTF. The CDR3, as DNA: TGCAGCGTGGGGGGACTCGGCAGTTCGCCTTCTAACTATGGCTACACCTTC.